This TCR beta chain was retrieved from a study of shared clonotypes between healthy human individuals. Germline V gene sequence: CDR1 KGHSH, CDR2 LQKENI. The V segment lost 0 bases and the J segment 7 bases; nucleotides outside the gene matches: 5. The CDR3 extends over 16 amino acids. This clone was seen a handful of times. The assay was immunoSEQ multiplex PCR, and TCRdb's table has in-frame clones only and misses some. The repertoire holds around 1,100,000 clones, 70% to 85% seen once, with over 0.8% in the top ten. This sequence originates from a man aged 18 to 30 in good health. Some clones in this sample may be carry-over from other donors' samples. This chain joins TRBV18 and TRBJ2-1; 11 positions match TRBD2. Sequencing was carried out using memory CD4+ T cells from PBMCs. Subset in this sample: CD45RA-negative fraction. The CDR3 DNA reads as TGTGCCAGCTCACCACCGGGACTAGCGGCGTTTAATGAGCAGTTCTTC. Translation gives CASSPPGLAAFNEQFF.